This note documents a single T cell receptor beta chain sequence. The sample is drawn from a study of blood T cell repertoires in COVID-19. Looking at the study overall: Sites in the United States, Italy and Spain provided acute and convalescent COVID-19 samples. Nucleic acid was either cDNA or gDNA, and it came from T cells, B-cell-depleted T cells, or PBMCs.

V was trimmed by 5 bases and J by 4 bases, leaving 17 bases between them. Looked up from germline, CDR1 is SGHTA and CDR2 is FQGNSA. The length of the CDR3 is 15 residues. In the source study's methods: The assay estimated nucleated cells by amplifying reference gene primers. TCRdb's copy holds only in-frame clones and misses some; the assay was immunoSEQ multiplex PCR. The V and J calls and clone size come from that table; D and trimming were worked out from the DNA. The sample shows 140,000 or so clones, about 74% of them seen only once. This receptor was taken from a man aged 45-65 years with acute or convalescent COVID-19. This chain joins TRBV7-2 and TRBJ1-2; no clear D gene. Sequenced material: peripheral blood. DNA of the CDR3: TGTGCCAGCAGCCCAGGTGGTCGTGAGGGCTATGGCTACACCTTC. Protein: CASSPGGREGYGYTF.